Listed below are T cell receptor beta chains from one sample, sequenced in a study of cytomegalovirus exposure and HLA in healthy donors. Sequencing was performed with immunoSEQ multiplex PCR; in TCRdb, only in-frame clones are kept and a portion is missing. The top ten clones hold 2.9% of a sample with more than 110,000 clones, about 86% of them seen once. Sequencing used PBMCs. Receptors originate from a man aged 18-30 years in good health and CMV-seronegative. CDR3s include the opening cysteine and the closing phenylalanine or tryptophan. A D gene is named only where the DNA matches it firmly. Not all rows give a size; the values are once, few, many and, for expanded clones, a class.

>TRBV6-5|TRBJ2-2|-|-
TGTGCCAGTCAAAGCGGCCCGAACACCGGGGAGCTGTTTTTT
CASQSGPNTGELFF
>TRBV5-1|TRBJ2-2|-|-
TGCGCCAGCAGCTTGCAGGCTCAGGGGTCCGCGAACACCGGGGAGCTGTTTTTT
CASSLQAQGSANTGELFF
>TRBV5-1|TRBJ2-3|-|-
TGCGCCAGCAGTAGGGCGCCTCGGGACACAGATACGCAGTATTTT
CASSRAPRDTDTQYF
>TRBV28|TRBJ1-1|-|-
TGTGCCAGCAGTTTAGCCAGACAGGAGCAGAACACTGAAGCTTTCTTT
CASSLARQEQNTEAFF
>TRBV5-4|TRBJ2-2|TRBD2|-
TGTGCCAGCAGCCGGGGGGGCCCTCGTCCGAACACCGGGGAGCTGTTTTTT
CASSRGGPRPNTGELFF
>TRBV5-4|TRBJ2-7|TRBD2|-
TGTGCCAGCAGCCTGGAGGGACTATCGGCTGAGCAGTACTTC
CASSLEGLSAEQYF
>TRBV19|TRBJ1-1|-|-
TGTGCCAGTAGTTCGGGGTACACTGAAGCTTTCTTT
CASSSGYTEAFF
>TRBV7-8|TRBJ1-5|TRBD1|-
TGTGCCAGCAGCCTCGGACAGGGGACTCAGCCCCAGCATTTT
CASSLGQGTQPQHF
>TRBV6-5|TRBJ2-1|-|-
TGTGCCAGCAGTTATTCGGTGGGAGAGGCCTACAATGAGCAGTTCTTC
CASSYSVGEAYNEQFF
>TRBV7-9|TRBJ2-3|-|-
TGTGCCAGCAGCTTAGAGAGGGGGACCTCTAGCACAGATACGCAGTATTTT
CASSLERGTSSTDTQYF
>TRBV6-5|TRBJ1-5|-|-
TGTGCCAGCGGAGTGGGTAGCAATCAGCCCCAGCATTTT
CASGVGSNQPQHF
>TRBV10-3|TRBJ2-7|-|-
TGTGCCACGCGGCCGCATAGCGGAGACGAGCAGTACTTC
CATRPHSGDEQYF
>TRBV7-9|TRBJ1-2|-|-
TGTGCCAGCAGCCTACTGGGGGGGCATGGCTACACCTTC
CASSLLGGHGYTF
>TRBV6-6|TRBJ2-7|-|few
TGTGCCAGCAGTTACTCGTACAGCGGCCACGAGCAGTACTTC
CASSYSYSGHEQYF
>TRBV5-1|TRBJ2-7|-|few
TGCGCCAGCAGCCCCCGGGACAAGAGCTACGAGCAGTACTTC
CASSPRDKSYEQYF
>TRBV4-2|TRBJ2-7|-|few
TGTGCCAGCAGCCAAGATGCCAACAGGGATGTATACGAGCAGTACTTC
CASSQDANRDVYEQYF
>TRBV7-9|TRBJ1-4|TRBD1|-
TGTGCCAGCAGCTTACAAAGGGGGCGAGCTAATGAAAAACTGTTTTTT
CASSLQRGRANEKLFF